Sequencing of this TCR beta chain was carried out in a study of T cells in Graves' hyperthyroidism and ophthalmopathy. General study findings and limits: Progression to ophthalmopathy was predicted a median of approximately 6.4 months early.

The CDR3 has 18 amino acids. Germline CDR1 and CDR2: DFQATT and SNEGSKA (reference sequence). In regard to this clonotype: Its specificity is not known. A junction boundary mismatches the germline segment, possibly from a read error.

TCR beta CDR3 regions were amplified from RNA. Initially, a first-round RT-PCR of the TCR CDR3 employed the HTBI primer set. TCRdb re-called the multiplex PCR reads through MiXCR, storing one row per CDR3 protein. Altogether approximately 700,000 distinct CDR3 sequences are present, approximately 42% being singletons, with the ten largest covering about 7.7%. Patients were excluded for uncontrolled infection, other autoimmune disease, pregnancy or lactation. The sequencing sample was made of peripheral blood or thyroid tissue (not recorded which). This sequence originates from an adult man with Graves' disease, either hyperthyroidism or ophthalmopathy (not recorded which). The chain carries TRBV20-1 and TRBJ1-5; 9 bases agree with TRBD1. CDR3 DNA sequence: TGCAGTGCTAGAGCCTGGGGACAGGGCGGGCGTAGCAATCAACCCCAGCATTTT. Protein: CSARAWGQGGRSNQPQHF.